These 30 T cell receptor beta chains share one sample of origin, sequenced in a study of blood T cell repertoires in COVID-19. The repertoire was sequenced with immunoSEQ multiplex PCR; TCRdb's copy has only in-frame clones and lacks some. The sample lists about 75,000 clones, roughly nine tenths occurring once. What was sequenced was peripheral blood. The receptors stem from a human donor in a cohort sampled during active COVID-19.

The chain uses TRBV5-5 and TRBJ1-6; possibly TRBD1 for D (5 bases). The CDR3 runs 15 residues. Germline V CDR1 and CDR2: SGHKS, YYEKEE (reference sequence). The V end lost 6 bases, the J end lost 10 bases, and 20 bases lay between the germline ends. The CDR3 DNA is TGTGCCAGCACCCGAATGGGCAGGGTGGACTCACCCCTCCACTTT. Translation gives CASTRMGRVDSPLHF. Complete variable domain (other parts from reference TRBV5-5 and TRBJ1-6): DAGVTQSPTHLIKTRGQQVTLRCSPISGHKSVSWYQQVLGQGPQFIFQYYEKEERGRGNFPDRFSARQFPNYSSELNVNALLLGDSALYLCASTRMGRVDSPLHFGNGTRLTVT.

The chain is built from TRBV7-2 and TRBJ2-2, with 7 bases aligning to TRBD1. V lost 5 bases to trimming and J lost 7 bases; unmatched junction nucleotides: 10. Looked up from germline, CDR1 is SGHTA and CDR2 is FQGNSA. This CDR3 is 15 amino acids long. CDR3 amino acids: CASSIGTVGVGELFF. The CDR3 nucleotides are TGTGCCAGCAGCATAGGGACAGTAGGGGTCGGGGAGCTGTTTTTT.

V gene TRBV7-9 combines with J gene TRBJ2-3, with TRBD1 identical over 7 bases. Germline lookup yields CDR1 SEHNR and CDR2 FQNEAQ (reference sequence). The ends lost 5 bases at V and 0 bases at J; junction bases unmatched: 2. This CDR3 region has 14 residues. CDR3: CASSRDSSTDTQYF. In DNA, the CDR3 is TGTGCCAGCAGCCGGGACAGTAGCACAGATACGCAGTATTTT.

This chain connects TRBV2 to TRBJ1-2, with D possibly being TRBD1 (6 bases). There are 11 residues in the CDR3. The germline V and J ends were trimmed by 5 bases and 7 bases, with 8 bases remaining between them. Germline lookup yields CDR1 SNHLY and CDR2 FYNNEI. As DNA, the CDR3 is TGTGCCAGCAGTAGGGACACTGGCTACACCTTC. This encodes CASSRDTGYTF.

The rearrangement links TRBV29-1 to TRBJ1-2; the match to TRBD1 covers 12 bases. Looked up from germline, CDR1 is SQVTM and CDR2 is ANQGSEA. The trim removed 4 bases at V and 9 bases at J, leaving 6 bases unmatched. CDR3 length: 13 amino acids. The CDR3 nucleotides read TGCAGCGTTGTGGGACAGGGGGCGGTGAGCTACACCTTC. Translating gives CSVVGQGAVSYTF.

The chain couples TRBV14 to TRBJ2-7; tentative D call: TRBD2 (6 bases). Trimming took off 5 bases at V and 2 bases at J, with 13 bases between the two ends. The CDR3 has 14 residues. The germline V gene encodes CDR1 SGHDN and CDR2 FVKESK. CDR3 in amino acids: CASSTTSPPYEQYF. CDR3 nucleotide sequence: TGTGCCAGCAGCACGACTAGTCCTCCCTACGAGCAGTACTTC.

The chain combines TRBV5-4 with TRBJ2-2; possibly TRBD2 for D (6 bases). V was pared by 0 bases and J by 0 bases, with 15 bases between. The CDR3 spans 18 residues. Germline CDR1 is SGHNT and CDR2 is YYREEE (reference sequence). The CDR3 here is CASSLAGSWTTNTGELFF. CDR3 in DNA: TGTGCCAGCAGCTTGGCCGGTTCCTGGACTACGAACACCGGGGAGCTGTTTTTT.

The chain couples TRBV28 to TRBJ1-2, with D possibly being TRBD1 (5 bases). Germline-derived CDR1 and CDR2 are MDHEN and SYDVKM. The V end was cut by 2 bases, the J end by 1 base, with 11 bases between. CDR3 size: 15 residues. This chain's CDR3 is CASSLRGGGNYGYTF. The CDR3 region has the DNA TGTGCCAGCAGTTTAAGGGGCGGGGGTAACTATGGCTACACCTTC.

The rearrangement uses TRBV10-2 and TRBJ1-4, with D uncertain. The CDR3 covers 12 residues. Trimming took 6 bases from V and 7 from J, leaving 9 bases between them. CDR1 WSHSY and CDR2 SAAADI come from the germline V gene. The CDR3 spells CASRGDVEKLFF. The CDR3 coding sequence is TGCGCCAGCAGAGGAGACGTTGAAAAACTGTTTTTT.

The table lists this clone with a count of one. This sequence joins TRBV7-2 and TRBJ1-4, with TRBD1 matching 8 bases. V lost 4 bases and J lost 6; bases outside the gene matches: 4. Germline V gives CDR1 SGHTA, CDR2 FQGNSA. CDR3 length: 14 residues. In DNA form, the CDR3 reads TGTGCCAGCAGCTACGGGACAGGTTATGAAAAACTGTTTTTT. This translates into CASSYGTGYEKLFF. The full variable domain, completed using reference TRBV7-2 and TRBJ1-4, is GAGVSQSPSNKVTEKGKDVELRCDPISGHTALYWYRQSLGQGLEFLIYFQGNSAPDKSGLPSDRFSAERTGGSVSTLTIQRTQQEDSAVYLCASSYGTGYEKLFFGSGTQLSVL.

This clone was observed a single time. The chain couples TRBV5-1 to TRBJ1-1; TRBD1 aligns across 8 bases. The J segment lost 4 bases and the V segment lost 2 bases, leaving 7 bases of the junction unmatched. The CDR3 sequence is 15 residues long. Per the germline V gene, CDR1 is SGHRS and CDR2 is YFSETQ. The CDR3 sequence: CASSLGQGPSTEAFF. The CDR3 DNA reads TGCGCCAGCAGCTTAGGACAGGGTCCGAGCACTGAAGCTTTCTTT. Together with reference TRBV5-1 and TRBJ1-1, the CDR3 gives the full variable domain: KAGVTQTPRYLIKTRGQQVTLSCSPISGHRSVSWYQQTPGQGLQFLFEYFSETQRNKGNFPGRFSGRQFSNSRSEMNVSTLELGDSALYLCASSLGQGPSTEAFFGQGTRLTVV.

The chain combines TRBV6-1 with TRBJ1-2; 7 positions agree with TRBD1. Germline V gives CDR1 MNHNS, CDR2 SASEGT. The CDR3 has 15 amino acids. The ends lost 1 base at V and 10 bases at J; junction bases unmatched: 12. The CDR3 DNA follows: TGTGCCAGCAGTGAAGAAGTTGGGGCAGGGGGTGTCTACACCTTC. Protein sequence: CASSEEVGAGGVYTF.

J is TRBJ1-1 and V is TRBV18; 9 positions agree with TRBD1. Germline values: CDR1 KGHSH, CDR2 LQKENI. The CDR3 spans 14 residues. V gave up 6 bases and J gave up 6 bases; unmatched junction bases: 8. CDR3 coding DNA: TGTGCCAGCTCGACAGGGGGTTGGACGTCTGAAGCTTTCTTT. Translated, it gives CASSTGGWTSEAFF. Full variable domain (missing parts from reference TRBV18 and TRBJ1-1): NAGVMQNPRHLVRRRGQEARLRCSPMKGHSHVYWYRQLPEEGLKFMVYLQKENIIDESGMPKERFSAEFPKEGPSILRIQQVVRGDSAAYFCASSTGGWTSEAFFGQGTRLTVV.

The gene calls are TRBV7-2 and TRBJ1-2, with TRBD1 identical over 7 bases. The V gene's germline CDR1 is SGHTA and CDR2 FQGNSA. Trimming at V came to 1 base and at J to 8 bases, leaving 7 bases not matched to a gene. This CDR3 contains 14 residues. This chain's CDR3 is CASSLDQGVRGYTF. The CDR3 DNA reads as TGTGCCAGCAGCTTAGATCAGGGGGTGAGGGGCTACACCTTC.

V gene TRBV6-6 combines with J gene TRBJ1-2; D is perhaps TRBD1 (6 bases). CDR3 length: 12 residues. The germline V gene has CDR1 MNHNY and CDR2 SVGAGI (reference sequence). V lost 7 bases to trimming and J lost 7 bases, with 13 bases between them. The CDR3 spells CASTEGDGGYTF. The CDR3 DNA reads as TGTGCCAGCACCGAGGGGGACGGTGGCTACACCTTC.

V gene TRBV7-9 combines with J gene TRBJ2-3, with D possibly matching TRBD2 (7 bases). V lost 5 bases and J lost 3, with 18 bases in between. In germline, CDR1 is SEHNR, CDR2 FQNEAQ (reference sequence). The CDR3 sequence is 16 residues long. In DNA, the CDR3 is TGTGCCAGCAGCCTGGCGGGGGCGACATTGACAGATACGCAGTATTTT. This encodes CASSLAGATLTDTQYF.

This clone was seen a single time. The chain links TRBV7-2 to TRBJ2-4; D may be TRBD2 (6 bases). V lost 4 bases and J lost 0, with 22 bases in between. CDR1 is SGHTA and CDR2 is FQGNSA in the germline V gene. The CDR3 runs 19 residues. The CDR3 DNA reads TGTGCCAGCAGCTCCAGGCAGGTGGGAGGTGATCTAGCCAAAAACATTCAGTACTTC. Protein product: CASSSRQVGGDLAKNIQYF.

V usage is TRBV5-4 and J usage is TRBJ2-1, with 14 nucleotides matching TRBD2. This CDR3 has 17 residues. The germline gives CDR1 SGHNT, CDR2 YYREEE (reference sequence). The trim removed 4 bases at V and 5 bases at J, leaving 8 bases unmatched. CDR3 sequence reads: CASSTPGTSGGDNEQFF. Written as DNA, the CDR3 is TGTGCCAGCAGCACCCCCGGGACTAGCGGGGGCGACAATGAGCAGTTCTTC.

The rearrangement joins TRBV7-9 to TRBJ1-1; D ambiguous. Germline CDR1 is SEHNR and CDR2 is FQNEAQ (reference sequence). Trimming took 1 base from V and 3 from J, leaving 6 bases between them. The CDR3 runs to 13 residues. The CDR3 sequence: CASSLDLYTEAFF. The CDR3 DNA reads as TGTGCCAGCAGCTTAGATCTTTACACTGAAGCTTTCTTT.

The V gene is TRBV6-2 or TRBV6-3, the J gene TRBJ2-2; TRBD2 agrees at 14 bases. This CDR3 comprises 17 residues. Germline loops: CDR1 MNHEY, CDR2 SVGEGT. The ends lost 6 bases at V and 0 bases at J; junction bases unmatched: 3. The CDR3 reads CASSGLAGGPNTGELFF. CDR3 DNA sequence: TGTGCCAGCAGCGGACTAGCGGGGGGTCCGAACACCGGGGAGCTGTTTTTT.

The chain links TRBV29-1 to TRBJ2-2; 8 bases agree with TRBD1. Germline CDR1 and CDR2: SQVTM and ANQGSEA. The CDR3 has 15 amino acids. V shed 7 bases and J 1 base; nucleotides not matched to a gene: 8. CDR3 nucleotide sequence: TGCAGCGCTCGGGTGGGGACAGGGAACACCGGGGAGCTGTTTTTT. Amino acids: CSARVGTGNTGELFF.

V and J are TRBV4-3 and TRBJ1-1; no clear D. Trimming stripped 0 bases from V and 1 base from J, with 9 bases between. CDR1 and CDR2 from the germline V gene are LGHNA and YSLEER. The CDR3 has 15 amino acids. The CDR3 protein is CASSQEPEENTEAFF. CDR3 nucleotide sequence: TGCGCCAGCAGCCAAGAGCCAGAGGAGAACACTGAAGCTTTCTTT.

V and J are TRBV28 and TRBJ1-5; D is undetermined. The CDR3 runs to 15 residues. Germline loops: CDR1 MDHEN, CDR2 SYDVKM. With 0 bases removed from V and 7 bases from J, the gap between germline ends came to 13 bases. Written as DNA, the CDR3 is TGTGCCAGCAGTTTATGGGGCGAGGGCTACCAGCCCCAGCATTTT. Its protein is CASSLWGEGYQPQHF.

V is TRBV7-9 and J is TRBJ1-5; 7 bases are a match to TRBD1. Germline V CDR1 and CDR2: SEHNR, FQNEAQ (reference sequence). J lost 0 bases, V lost 4 bases, and 6 bases had no gene match. This CDR3 comprises 16 residues. CDR3 in amino acids: CASSSGPGGSNQPQHF. In DNA form, the CDR3 reads TGTGCCAGCAGCTCGGGCCCAGGGGGTAGCAATCAGCCCCAGCATTTT.

The chain has TRBV5-4 and TRBJ1-2; 7 bases fit TRBD1. Trimming removed 9 bases from V and 0 bases from J; junction bases left unmatched: 8. Germline V gene lookup returns CDR1 SGHNT and CDR2 YYREEE (reference sequence). This CDR3 is built from 14 residues. CDR3 DNA: TGTGCCACCGATTCACAGGGGTCTAACTATGGCTACACCTTC. It is translated as CATDSQGSNYGYTF.

CDR3 amino acids: CASSQWTGLNTEAFF. The CDR3 coding sequence is TGTGCCAGCAGCCAGTGGACAGGGTTGAACACTGAAGCTTTCTTT. V usage is TRBV14 and J usage is TRBJ1-1; 8 nucleotides match TRBD1. J was trimmed by 0 bases and V by 3 bases; bases with no gene match: 3. Germline loops: CDR1 SGHDN, CDR2 FVKESK. The CDR3 runs to 15 residues. Complete variable domain (other parts from reference TRBV14 and TRBJ1-1): EAGVTQFPSHSVIEKGQTVTLRCDPISGHDNLYWYRRVMGKEIKFLLHFVKESKQDESGMPNNRFLAERTGGTYSTLKVQPAELEDSGVYFCASSQWTGLNTEAFFGQGTRLTVV.

This CDR3 reads CASSYFGFDTEAFF. CDR3 in DNA: TGTGCCAGCAGCTATTTCGGGTTTGACACTGAAGCTTTCTTT. The V gene is TRBV7-2, the J gene TRBJ1-1, with unresolved D. V lost 4 bases and J 3 bases, leaving 12 bases between the germline ends. The CDR3 runs to 14 residues. The germline V gene has CDR1 SGHTA and CDR2 FQGNSA.

The chain links TRBV6-6 to TRBJ1-6, with 9 positions matching TRBD1. The V segment lost 2 bases and the J segment 8 bases; nucleotides outside the gene matches: 4. Per germline, CDR1 MNHNY and CDR2 SVGAGI (reference sequence). The CDR3 is made up of 15 amino acids. The CDR3 DNA is TGTGCCAGCAGTTACGGGGGGACAGGGTATTCACCCCTCCACTTT. It translates to CASSYGGTGYSPLHF.

This chain joins TRBV6-1 and TRBJ2-7; the D is unclear. The CDR3 consists of 14 residues. The ends were cut back, 1 base at V and 5 bases at J, with 12 bases in the middle. Germline-derived CDR1 and CDR2 are MNHNS and SASEGT. CDR3 in amino acids: CASSEVLVDNEQYF. CDR3 DNA: TGTGCCAGCAGTGAAGTTTTGGTTGACAACGAGCAGTACTTC.

CDR3 in amino acids: CASSRDRVHSEQYF. The CDR3 bases are TGTGCCAGCAGCCGGGACAGGGTCCACTCCGAGCAGTACTTC. The rearrangement joins TRBV3-1 (or the pseudogene TRBV3-2) to TRBJ2-7, with 9 bases aligning to TRBD1. Germline values: CDR1 LGHDT, CDR2 YNNKEL (reference sequence). The CDR3 contains 14 residues. The trim removed 4 bases at V and 6 bases at J, leaving 7 bases unmatched.